This is a list of T cell receptor beta chains from one sample in a study of CD8+CD57+ T cells in acquired aplastic anemia. TCRdb reanalysed the reads using MiXCR and keeps one entry per CDR3 protein. The sample consists of about 220,000 distinct CDR3 sequences, 34% of them appearing once. The sequenced sample consisted of sorted CD4+, CD8+, or CD8+CD57+ T cells (not recorded which) from PBMCs. All receptors come from a human donor in good health, serving as a control. Both conserved end residues are part of each CDR3. A D gene is named only where the DNA matches it firmly. Clone size is not always given. Where it is, it says once, few, many or a class for expanded clones.

clone_size	v_call	j_call	d_call	cdr3_aa	cdr3_nt
many	TRBV10-3	TRBJ2-3	TRBD2	CAIRPGLGPSRSTDTQYF	TGTGCCATCAGACCGGGACTAGGGCCCAGTAGAAGCACAGATACGCAGTATTTT
NA	TRBV6-1	TRBJ1-4	NA	CASSDLNEKLFF	TGTGCCAGCAGTGACCTCAATGAAAAACTGTTTTTT
once	TRBV2	TRBJ2-2	TRBD1	CASRGQGASVGGELFF	TGTGCCAGCAGGGGACAGGGGGCTAGCGTTGGCGGGGAGCTGTTTTTT
NA	TRBV2	TRBJ2-7	TRBD1	CASSRHGTGAYEQYF	TGTGCCAGCAGCCGCCACGGGACAGGGGCCTACGAGCAGTACTTC
many	TRBV19	TRBJ1-4	NA	CASRLGGGSEKLFF	TGTGCCAGTAGACTCGGGGGGGGCAGTGAAAAACTGTTTTTT
many	TRBV2	TRBJ1-2	TRBD1	CASSAGQDYGYTF	TGTGCCAGCAGTGCTGGACAGGACTATGGCTACACCTTC
many	TRBV12-3/TRBV12-4	TRBJ1-1	NA	CASSPLSLEAFF	TGTGCCAGCAGTCCTTTATCCCTCGAAGCTTTCTTT
many	TRBV29-1	TRBJ1-3	NA	CSVRENYSGNTIYF	TGCAGCGTTAGGGAGAACTACTCTGGAAACACCATATATTTT
many	TRBV7-2	TRBJ2-7	NA	CASSYDSYEQYF	TGTGCCAGCAGCTATGACAGTTACGAGCAGTACTTC
NA	TRBV28	TRBJ2-7	NA	CASSSPLDEQYF	TGTGCCAGCAGTTCCCCTTTGGACGAGCAGTACTTC
many	TRBV20-1	TRBJ2-6	TRBD2	CSARTSGDSGANVLTF	TGCAGTGCCCGGACTAGCGGAGACTCTGGGGCCAACGTCCTGACTTTC
many	TRBV5-4	TRBJ2-7	TRBD1	CASTQQGQGYEQYF	TGTGCCAGCACCCAACAGGGACAGGGTTACGAGCAGTACTTC
NA	TRBV20-1	TRBJ1-6	TRBD1	CSAGTATNSPLHF	TGCAGTGCCGGGACAGCTACCAATTCACCCCTCCACTTT
many	TRBV19	TRBJ2-7	NA	CASRVRLGAEQYF	TGTGCCAGTCGCGTCCGGTTGGGGGCCGAGCAGTACTTC
many	TRBV20-1	TRBJ1-2	TRBD1	CSASPQGASYGYTF	TGCAGTGCTAGCCCACAGGGGGCGAGCTATGGCTACACCTTC
many	TRBV5-1	TRBJ2-3	NA	CASGRQYTDTQYF	TGCGCCAGCGGAAGACAGTACACAGATACGCAGTATTTT
NA	TRBV20-1	TRBJ1-2	TRBD1	CSARRTGGNYGYTF	TGCAGTGCTCGAAGGACAGGGGGTAACTATGGCTACACCTTC
NA	TRBV6-9	TRBJ1-1	NA	CASSYSEDLEAFF	TGTGCCAGCAGTTATTCAGAAGACCTTGAAGCTTTCTTT
many	TRBV9	TRBJ1-2	TRBD1	CASSVSGQTVYGYTF	TGTGCCAGCAGCGTCTCGGGACAGACTGTCTATGGCTACACCTTC
NA	TRBV5-1	TRBJ1-1	NA	CASSWLGQNTEAFF	TGCGCCAGCAGCTGGTTGGGACAGAACACTGAAGCTTTCTTT
NA	TRBV2	TRBJ2-5	NA	CASSLETQYF	TGTGCCAGCAGTCTAGAGACCCAGTACTTC
many	TRBV7-9	TRBJ2-5	NA	CASSLLKTQYF	TGTGCCAGCAGCTTACTTAAGACCCAGTACTTC
NA	TRBV10-3	TRBJ2-1	NA	CAISEKAGTSYNEQFF	TGTGCCATCAGTGAGAAAGCAGGGACGAGTTACAATGAGCAGTTCTTC
NA	TRBV19	TRBJ1-1	TRBD1	CASSIQGDTEAFF	TGTGCCAGTAGTATCCAGGGGGACACTGAAGCTTTCTTT
many	TRBV7-9	TRBJ1-5	NA	CASSLRTAWSGYQHF	TGTGCCAGCAGCCTTCGGACAGCATGGTCCGGCTACCAGCATTTT
NA	TRBV5-1	TRBJ1-5	NA	CASSLAGPNQPQHF	TGCGCCAGCAGCTTGGCGGGTCCCAATCAGCCCCAGCATTTT
many	TRBV29-1	TRBJ1-2	NA	CSVEGRDARGYGYTF	TGCAGCGTTGAAGGCCGGGACGCTCGGGGCTATGGCTACACCTTC
few	TRBV9	TRBJ2-2	NA	CASSVRGAWGTGELFF	TGTGCCAGCAGCGTCCGGGGGGCGTGGGGCACCGGGGAGCTGTTTTTT
few	TRBV5-1	TRBJ2-1	NA	CASSLVLSYYNEQFF	TGCGCCAGCAGCTTGGTACTCTCTTATTACAATGAGCAGTTCTTC
few	TRBV10-3	TRBJ2-2	TRBD1	CASRTGVFTGELFF	TGTGCCAGCAGGACAGGGGTCTTCACCGGGGAGCTGTTTTTT
NA	TRBV6-4	TRBJ2-5	NA	CASAPSTGFETQYF	TGTGCCTCAGCACCCTCGACAGGATTCGAGACCCAGTACTTC
many	TRBV9	TRBJ1-2	NA	CASSVESGYYGYTF	TGTGCCAGCAGCGTAGAATCAGGGTACTATGGCTACACCTTC
NA	TRBV7-9	TRBJ2-2	NA	CASSLKMAVNTGELFF	TGTGCCAGCAGCTTAAAGATGGCTGTGAACACCGGGGAGCTGTTTTTT
NA	TRBV10-1	TRBJ2-2	NA	CASSESRGPRLSGELFF	TGCGCCAGCAGTGAGTCTCGGGGGCCTCGGTTAAGCGGGGAGCTGTTTTTT
NA	TRBV12-3/TRBV12-4	TRBJ1-2	NA	CASSLDVGRSGYTF	TGTGCCAGCAGTTTAGATGTAGGGAGGTCTGGCTACACCTTC
NA	TRBV12-3/TRBV12-4	TRBJ2-3	TRBD1	CASSLGDRGFTDTQYF	TGTGCCAGCAGTTTAGGGGACAGGGGTTTCACAGATACGCAGTATTTT
few	TRBV9	TRBJ2-2	TRBD2	CASSVGGGSNTGELFF	TGTGCCAGCAGCGTAGGCGGGGGGTCGAACACCGGGGAGCTGTTTTTT
few	TRBV5-1	TRBJ2-7	NA	CASSASGGGDKDYEQYF	TGCGCCAGCAGCGCCAGCGGAGGGGGGGATAAAGACTACGAGCAGTACTTC
NA	TRBV15	TRBJ1-6	NA	CATGTEYNSPLHF	TGTGCCACCGGGACTGAATATAATTCACCCCTCCACTTT
NA	TRBV29-1	TRBJ1-1	NA	CSVEVWGGNTEAFF	TGCAGCGTTGAAGTATGGGGGGGGAACACTGAAGCTTTCTTT
many	TRBV10-3	TRBJ2-7	NA	CAISDGGNSYEQYF	TGTGCCATCAGTGATGGGGGGAATTCCTACGAGCAGTACTTC